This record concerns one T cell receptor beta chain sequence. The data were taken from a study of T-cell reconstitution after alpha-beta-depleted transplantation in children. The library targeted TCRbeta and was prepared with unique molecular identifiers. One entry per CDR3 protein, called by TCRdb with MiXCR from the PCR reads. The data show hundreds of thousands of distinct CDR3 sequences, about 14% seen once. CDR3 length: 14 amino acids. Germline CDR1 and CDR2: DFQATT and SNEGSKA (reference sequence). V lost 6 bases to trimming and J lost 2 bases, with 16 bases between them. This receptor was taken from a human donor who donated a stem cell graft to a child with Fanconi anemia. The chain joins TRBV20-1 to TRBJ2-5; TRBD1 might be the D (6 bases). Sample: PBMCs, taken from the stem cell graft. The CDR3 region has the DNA TGCAGTGCGGAAGACCGACAGGTACAAGAGACCCAGTACTTC. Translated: CSAEDRQVQETQYF.